These 21 T cell receptor beta chains were all obtained from the same sample, sequenced in a study of shared clonotypes between healthy human individuals. Clones were sequenced by immunoSEQ multiplex PCR, and TCRdb holds only the in-frame ones, with some missing. The sample has some 2.3 million clones; 85% to 95% are singletons. Sequences were obtained from naive CD4+ T cells from PBMCs. The subset: CD45RA+ positively selected. These receptors originate from a man aged 18 to 30 in good health. Some clones in this sample may be carry-over from other donors' samples.

The chain uses TRBV21-1 and TRBJ2-7. TRBV21-1 is a listed pseudogene. CDR3 length equals 16 residues. DNA for the CDR3: TGTGCCAGCAGCCCTTTGATCGGACCCTCCTCCTACGAGCAGTACTTC. This gives the protein CASSPLIGPSSYEQYF.

This chain connects TRBV5-1 to TRBJ2-6; no definite D call. V was shortened by 8 bases and J by 1 base, with 10 bases between the two germline ends. This CDR3 has 14 amino acids. CDR1 and CDR2 from the germline V gene are SGHRS and YFSETQ. CDR3 coding DNA: TGCGCCAGTGCCAGTGAATCTGGGGCCAACGTCCTGACTTTC. Protein sequence: CASASESGANVLTF. The entire variable domain, with the rest obtained from reference TRBV5-1 and TRBJ2-6, is as follows: KAGVTQTPRYLIKTRGQQVTLSCSPISGHRSVSWYQQTPGQGLQFLFEYFSETQRNKGNFPGRFSGRQFSNSRSEMNVSTLELGDSALYLCASASESGANVLTFGAGSRLTVL.

This chain uses TRBV5-1 with TRBJ1-2; D gene unclear. Germline V gives CDR1 SGHRS, CDR2 YFSETQ. The CDR3 is 15 residues long. The V and J ends lost 0 bases and 8 bases respectively, with 17 bases between them. The CDR3 sequence is CASSLAPDSRGGYTF. The CDR3 DNA is TGCGCCAGCAGCTTGGCCCCGGACTCCCGCGGAGGCTACACCTTC.

This chain joins TRBV28 and TRBJ2-1, with D possibly matching TRBD2 (6 bases). Germline CDR1 reads MDHEN; CDR2 reads SYDVKM. V was pared by 8 bases and J by 4 bases, with 12 bases between. The CDR3 consists of 13 residues. The CDR3 sequence is CASGRQMYNEQFF. The CDR3 DNA reads as TGTGCCAGCGGGAGGCAAATGTACAATGAGCAGTTCTTC.

This chain links TRBV19 with TRBJ2-3; D is unresolved. Per germline, CDR1 LNHDA and CDR2 SQIVND (reference sequence). This CDR3 spans 12 amino acids. V was shortened by 4 bases and J by 9 bases, with 11 bases between the two germline ends. The CDR3 bases are TGTGCCAGTAGTACCTCGGGTCTCACGCAGTATTTT. Translated, it gives CASSTSGLTQYF.

In DNA, the CDR3 is TGTGCCAGCACTGCGTCGAGGCAGTCCTACTCCTACGAGCAGTACTTC. This encodes CASTASRQSYSYEQYF. The rearrangement uses TRBV6-6 and TRBJ2-7; D call uncertain. There are 16 residues in the CDR3. Trimming pared 7 bases from V and 0 bases from J, leaving 19 bases between. Germline CDR1 reads MNHNY; CDR2 reads SVGAGI (reference sequence).

The genes are TRBV2 and TRBJ2-7; TRBD2 matches at 8 bases. Germline CDR1 is SNHLY and CDR2 is FYNNEI. Germline trimming cut 6 bases from V and 2 bases from J; bases unmatched to any gene: 9. The CDR3 length is 15 residues. The CDR3: CASRYERESPYEQYF. CDR3 nucleotides: TGTGCCAGCAGGTACGAGCGGGAGTCTCCCTACGAGCAGTACTTC.

J is TRBJ1-1 and V is TRBV14; D gene uncertain. In germline, CDR1 is SGHDN, CDR2 FVKESK. CDR3 length: 13 residues. V lost 3 bases and J 4 bases, leaving 9 bases between the germline ends. The CDR3 loop reads CASSQLLGTEAFF. CDR3 sequence (DNA): TGTGCCAGCAGCCAGTTATTGGGCACTGAAGCTTTCTTT.

The chain joins TRBV10-1 to TRBJ2-1; 9 nucleotides agree with TRBD2. CDR3 size: 15 residues. The junction had 5 bases not matched to a gene; V was cut back by 4 bases and J by 4 bases. Germline V CDR1 and CDR2: WNHNN, SYGVQD (reference sequence). The DNA for the CDR3 is TGCGCCAGCAGTGTAGGAGCGGGAGGTTACAATGAGCAGTTCTTC. Its protein is CASSVGAGGYNEQFF.

The chain couples TRBV25-1 to TRBJ2-1, with D possibly TRBD2 on 6 matching bases. The CDR3 loop spans 15 amino acids. Deletions cut 4 bases from V and 7 bases from J, with 17 bases between. Germline CDR1 and CDR2: MGHDK and SYGVNS. The CDR3 DNA sequence: TGTGCCAGCAGTGGACGCTCGGGAGCGGGTAATGAGCAGTTCTTC. It specifies CASSGRSGAGNEQFF.

About this clone itself: Other nucleotide sequences in the sample specify the same CDR3. The rearrangement links TRBV2 to TRBJ1-3, with D hard to call. Trimming pared 6 bases from V and 0 bases from J, leaving 12 bases between. CDR1 and CDR2 (germline): SNHLY, FYNNEI. This CDR3 is built from 15 residues. CDR3: CASSVGRSSGNTIYF. CDR3 in DNA: TGTGCCAGCAGCGTTGGGCGGAGCTCTGGAAACACCATATATTTT. Drawing the rest from reference TRBV2 and TRBJ1-3, the complete variable domain is EPEVTQTPSHQVTQMGQEVILRCVPISNHLYFYWYRQILGQKVEFLVSFYNNEISEKSEIFDDQFSVERPDGSNFTLKIRSTKLEDSAMYFCASSVGRSSGNTIYFGEGSWLTVV.

This chain uses TRBV23-1 with TRBJ2-7; possible D gene TRBD1, 5 bases. TRBV23-1 is recorded as an ORF, its role being uncertain. There are 15 residues in the CDR3. Trimming cost V 11 bases and J 2 bases, with 22 bases left between them. CDR3 sequence reads: CAYSRSRTRTYEQYF. The CDR3 nucleotides read TGCGCCTATTCCCGATCCAGGACACGTACCTACGAGCAGTACTTC.

The V call is TRBV5-1, the J call TRBJ2-2, with D unresolved. Germline V gene data show CDR1 as SGHRS and CDR2 as YFSETQ. Trimming stripped 1 base from V and 6 bases from J, with 13 bases between. The CDR3 has 15 amino acids. CDR3 DNA: TGCGCCAGCAGCTTGCCCCCGGAATCGTCCGGGGAGCTGTTTTTT. Translating it yields CASSLPPESSGELFF. The variable domain in full, with the rest retrieved from reference TRBV5-1 and TRBJ2-2, is KAGVTQTPRYLIKTRGQQVTLSCSPISGHRSVSWYQQTPGQGLQFLFEYFSETQRNKGNFPGRFSGRQFSNSRSEMNVSTLELGDSALYLCASSLPPESSGELFFGEGSRLTVL.

This clone appeared once. The chain recombines TRBV10-2 with TRBJ2-7; D might be TRBD2 (6 bases). V lost 7 bases to trimming and J lost 0 bases, with 13 bases between them. The CDR3 length is 14 residues. Germline values: CDR1 WSHSY, CDR2 SAAADI. The DNA of the CDR3 is TGCGCCAGCACGGGGCGGGGTGGCTCCTACGAGCAGTACTTC. Residues: CASTGRGGSYEQYF.

The rearrangement joins TRBV2 to TRBJ1-5; D perhaps matches TRBD1 (5 bases). Germline CDR1 is SNHLY and CDR2 is FYNNEI. V was trimmed by 4 bases and J by 0 bases, leaving 19 bases between them. The CDR3 runs 18 residues. CDR3 sequence reads: CASSANRNSIISNQPQHF. CDR3 coding DNA: TGTGCCAGCAGTGCAAACAGGAATAGTATTATTAGCAATCAGCCCCAGCATTTT.

The chain has TRBV10-3 and TRBJ1-3; D unresolved. Germline loops: CDR1 ENHRY, CDR2 SYGVKD. The CDR3 runs to 16 residues. Trimming removed 1 base from V and 2 bases from J, with 12 bases in between. The CDR3 DNA sequence: TGTGCCATCAGTGAGTTAGAAACATTAACTGGAAACACCATATATTTT. Translation: CAISELETLTGNTIYF.

This chain connects TRBV4-3 to TRBJ2-1, with no clear D. This CDR3 contains 14 residues. V gave up 0 bases and J gave up 5 bases, with 8 bases separating them. The germline CDR1 and CDR2 sequences are LGHNA and YSLEER. The CDR3 loop reads CASSQEGSNNEQFF. The CDR3, as DNA: TGCGCCAGCAGCCAAGAAGGGTCCAACAATGAGCAGTTCTTC.

The chain joins TRBV5-4 to TRBJ2-7, with 9 bases lining up with TRBD1. The CDR3 is 15 amino acids. Germline V CDR1 and CDR2: SGHNT, YYREEE (reference sequence). V lost 2 bases, J lost 5 bases, and 8 bases stayed unmatched. The CDR3 loop reads CASSLPGQGAHEQYF. The CDR3 DNA reads TGTGCCAGCAGCTTACCGGGACAGGGTGCCCACGAGCAGTACTTC.

This clone was observed once. The rearrangement links TRBV29-1 to TRBJ2-3; D might be TRBD1 (7 bases). Germline-derived CDR1 and CDR2 are SQVTM and ANQGSEA. The CDR3 sequence is 13 residues long. Trimming pared 6 bases from V and 8 bases from J, leaving 18 bases between. Written as DNA, the CDR3 is TGCAGCGTCTTCGTCGGAGGGGGCCGTACGCAGTATTTT. This encodes CSVFVGGGRTQYF.

V is TRBV6-5 and J is TRBJ1-1; D is uncertain. Trimming cost V 5 bases and J 5 bases, with 12 bases left between them. Germline V gene sequence: CDR1 MNHEY, CDR2 SVGAGI. CDR3 size: 13 residues. This CDR3 reads CASSQAVATEAFF. The CDR3 coding sequence is TGTGCCAGCAGTCAAGCCGTGGCGACTGAAGCTTTCTTT.

This clone showed up just a few times. Other DNA sequences within the sample encode an identical CDR3. The chain couples TRBV11-3 to TRBJ2-3, with D perhaps given as TRBD1 or TRBD2 (5 bases each). The CDR3 extends over 14 amino acids. Germline assignment: CDR1 SGHNT and CDR2 YENEEA. V was cut by 1 base and J by 0 bases, with 5 bases left in between. This CDR3 is CASSLGGSTDTQYF. CDR3 bases: TGTGCCAGCAGCTTAGGGGGGAGCACAGATACGCAGTATTTT.